Listed below are T cell receptor beta chains from one sample, sequenced in a study of blood T cells in healthy people across ages. TCRdb re-called the 5' RACE reads with MiXCR, one entry per CDR3 protein. Of 650,000 to 800,000 distinct CDR3 sequences in the sample, around 42% were seen once. The sequenced sample was blood. The source is a man in his sixties in good health. Both conserved end residues are part of each CDR3. Fields, in order: V gene, clone size, D gene, J gene, CDR3 protein, CDR3 DNA. A D gene is named only where the DNA matches it firmly. A row's size may be missing; if present it is once, few, many or a size class.

TRBV6-2/TRBV6-3	.	.	TRBJ2-1	CASSWSYRNEQFF	TGTGCCAGCAGTTGGTCCTACCGCAATGAGCAGTTCTTC
TRBV20-1	once	TRBD1	TRBJ2-5	CSARDRGLETLYF	TGCAGTGCAAGGGACAGGGGGTTGGAGACCCTGTACTTC
TRBV30	.	.	TRBJ1-5	CAWTPGPNQPQHF	TGTGCCTGGACTCCGGGGCCCAATCAGCCCCAGCATTTT
TRBV20-1	.	TRBD1	TRBJ2-7	CSASQGAEGEQYF	TGCAGTGCTAGCCAGGGGGCGGAAGGGGAGCAGTACTTC
TRBV2	.	.	TRBJ2-1	CASSEGQAYNEQFF	TGTGCCAGCAGTGAAGGGCAAGCCTACAATGAGCAGTTCTTC
TRBV7-9	.	.	TRBJ1-1	CASSRDGTNTEAFF	TGTGCCAGCAGCCGGGACGGGACGAACACTGAAGCTTTCTTT
TRBV20-1	.	TRBD1	TRBJ1-4	CSARAPQGGLFF	TGCAGTGCTAGGGCCCCCCAGGGGGGACTGTTTTTT
TRBV12-3/TRBV12-4	.	TRBD1	TRBJ1-1	CASSLAAGQGTEAFF	TGTGCCAGCAGTTTAGCGGCGGGACAGGGGACTGAAGCTTTCTTT
TRBV6-5	many	TRBD1	TRBJ1-2	CASSSTGGMGYTF	TGTGCCAGCAGTTCCACAGGGGGCATGGGCTACACCTTC
TRBV9	.	.	TRBJ2-2	CASSVEPQNTGELFF	TGTGCCAGCAGCGTAGAGCCGCAGAACACCGGGGAGCTGTTTTTT
TRBV20-1	.	.	TRBJ2-3	CSARGGGGASDTQYF	TGCAGTGCTAGAGGGGGTGGGGGGGCATCAGATACGCAGTATTTT
TRBV5-1	.	.	TRBJ2-7	CASTGVMDEQYF	TGCGCCAGCACCGGGGTAATGGACGAGCAGTACTTC
TRBV18	.	.	TRBJ2-7	CASSPQGGGVYEQYF	TGTGCCAGCTCACCCCAAGGGGGGGGCGTATACGAGCAGTACTTC
TRBV2	few	TRBD1	TRBJ1-2	CASRMGQGDGYTF	TGTGCCAGCCGAATGGGACAGGGGGATGGCTACACCTTC
TRBV27	few	.	TRBJ2-3	CASSPRLSPSTDTQYF	TGTGCCAGCAGTCCCCGTTTGAGCCCTAGCACAGATACGCAGTATTTT
TRBV5-6	once	.	TRBJ2-7	CASSWGGGGDYEQYF	TGTGCCAGCAGCTGGGGGGGAGGGGGCGACTACGAGCAGTACTTC
TRBV20-1	.	.	TRBJ1-1	CRARNPGHAEAFF	TGCAGAGCTAGAAACCCCGGGCACGCTGAAGCTTTCTTT
TRBV20-1	once	.	TRBJ2-7	CSADGTAYEQYF	TGCAGTGCAGACGGGACGGCCTACGAGCAGTACTTC
TRBV6-2/TRBV6-3	.	.	TRBJ2-7	CASSYPTEQYF	TGTGCCAGCAGTTATCCTACCGAGCAGTACTTC
TRBV2	.	.	TRBJ1-2	CARSSGDYGYTF	TGTGCCCGATCATCAGGTGACTATGGCTACACCTTC
TRBV20-1	.	TRBD1	TRBJ1-5	CSAPTGTGGYQPQHF	TGCAGTGCCCCCACCGGGACAGGGGGCTATCAGCCCCAGCATTTT
TRBV11-3	few	.	TRBJ1-1	CASSSREWTEAFF	TGTGCCAGCAGCTCCAGGGAATGGACTGAAGCTTTCTTT
TRBV6-5	few	TRBD2	TRBJ2-3	CASSSTGLVTDTQYF	TGTGCCAGCAGTTCGACGGGACTAGTCACAGATACGCAGTATTTT
TRBV12-3/TRBV12-4	few	.	TRBJ1-1	CASINGLMNTEAFF	TGTGCCAGCATCAACGGCCTCATGAACACTGAAGCTTTCTTT
TRBV18	once	TRBD2	TRBJ2-1	CANSPVSSGSYNEQFF	TGTGCCAACTCACCAGTATCTAGCGGCTCCTACAATGAGCAGTTCTTC
TRBV20-1	.	.	TRBJ2-4	CSARAELAKNIQYF	TGCAGTGCTAGAGCCGAATTAGCCAAAAACATTCAGTACTTC
TRBV7-2	few	TRBD1	TRBJ1-5	CASSFSWDRVDQPQHF	TGTGCCAGCAGCTTCTCATGGGACAGGGTGGATCAGCCCCAGCATTTT
TRBV7-2	.	TRBD2	TRBJ2-1	CAISGGATNSYNEQFF	TGTGCCATCAGCGGGGGGGCCACCAACTCCTACAATGAGCAGTTCTTC
TRBV4-1	.	.	TRBJ1-2	CASSPRSEFYGYTF	TGCGCCAGCAGCCCGCGTTCGGAATTCTATGGCTACACCTTC
TRBV11-2	few	.	TRBJ2-7	CASSLDLGDSSYEQYF	TGTGCCAGCAGCTTAGATCTTGGGGACTCCTCCTACGAGCAGTACTTC
TRBV7-6	few	.	TRBJ1-2	CASSLSGQGEYGYTF	TGTGCCAGCAGCTTGAGTGGGCAGGGCGAATATGGCTACACCTTC
TRBV18	.	.	TRBJ2-5	CASSPRQGTETQYF	TGTGCCAGCTCACCCCGGCAGGGTACGGAGACCCAGTACTTC
TRBV30	few	.	TRBJ2-5	CAWSGRKQYF	TGTGCCTGGAGTGGTAGGAAGCAGTACTTC
TRBV5-1	.	TRBD1	TRBJ2-1	CASSYLTGGAYNEQFF	TGCGCCAGCAGCTACTTGACAGGGGGCGCCTACAATGAGCAGTTCTTC
TRBV9	.	TRBD2	TRBJ2-3	CASSDSSGEGRTDTQYF	TGTGCCAGCAGCGACTCTAGCGGCGAAGGTCGCACAGATACGCAGTATTTT
TRBV12-3/TRBV12-4	.	.	TRBJ2-7	CASRSVLSSYEQYF	TGTGCCAGCAGATCTGTGCTAAGCTCCTACGAGCAGTACTTC
TRBV24-1	few	.	TRBJ2-1	CATSGPHIKSSYNEQFF	TGTGCCACCAGCGGACCCCACATAAAGAGCTCCTACAATGAGCAGTTCTTC
TRBV5-1	few	.	TRBJ1-1	CASSLGGPNTEAFF	TGCGCCAGCAGCTTGGGTGGACCGAACACTGAAGCTTTCTTT
TRBV6-2/TRBV6-3	few	.	TRBJ2-3	CASSYGPGGGSRDTQYF	TGTGCCAGCAGTTACGGTCCCGGAGGGGGGAGTCGGGATACGCAGTATTTT
TRBV5-6	.	TRBD2	TRBJ2-5	CASSLGTSGPPPYF	TGTGCCAGCAGCTTGGGGACTAGCGGACCCCCTCCGTACTTC
TRBV4-1	.	TRBD2	TRBJ2-1	CASSRKLAGEYNEQFF	TGCGCCAGCAGCCGGAAACTAGCGGGGGAGTACAATGAGCAGTTCTTC
TRBV20-1	once	TRBD2	TRBJ2-5	CSAAGRLETQYF	TGCAGTGCAGCGGGGAGGTTAGAGACCCAGTACTTC
TRBV6-5	.	.	TRBJ2-7	CASKIQGSPYEQYF	TGTGCCAGCAAAATACAGGGCAGCCCCTACGAGCAGTACTTC
TRBV7-9	.	.	TRBJ1-4	CASSLRGELFF	TGTGCCAGCAGCTTAAGGGGAGAACTGTTTTTT
TRBV3-1	few	.	TRBJ2-2	CASSQSVPGELFF	TGTGCCAGCAGCCAGAGTGTACCCGGGGAGCTGTTTTTT
TRBV6-2/TRBV6-3	.	.	TRBJ2-1	CASSYPSVAPSYNEQFF	TGTGCCAGCAGTTACCCGTCGGTGGCTCCTTCCTACAATGAGCAGTTCTTC
TRBV5-1	.	TRBD1	TRBJ1-1	CASAQGFMNTEAFF	TGCGCCAGCGCACAGGGGTTCATGAACACTGAAGCTTTCTTT
TRBV30	.	.	TRBJ1-6	CARRSPHRNSPLHF	TGTGCCCGAAGATCCCCTCATAGGAATTCACCCCTCCACTTT
TRBV4-3	few	TRBD1	TRBJ2-3	CASSQAPTGTGGTDTQYF	TGCGCCAGCAGCCAAGCCCCCACTGGGACAGGGGGAACAGATACGCAGTATTTT
TRBV10-3	.	.	TRBJ1-5	CAISECREPQPQHF	TGTGCCATCAGTGAGTGCAGGGAACCCCAGCCCCAGCATTTT
TRBV7-3	few	.	TRBJ1-2	CASSPTPLQGTNYGYTF	TGTGCCAGCAGCCCGACCCCCCTACAGGGCACTAACTATGGCTACACCTTC
TRBV7-2	.	.	TRBJ2-3	CASSKNTDTQYF	TGTGCCAGCAGTAAAAACACAGATACGCAGTATTTT
TRBV20-1	many	.	TRBJ2-7	CSARDPGRYEQYF	TGCAGTGCTAGAGATCCGGGACGCTACGAGCAGTACTTC
TRBV20-1	many	.	TRBJ2-1	CSAPLWGARSDNEQFF	TGCAGTGCTCCCCTGTGGGGGGCCCGGAGTGACAATGAGCAGTTCTTC
TRBV20-1	.	.	TRBJ1-1	CSARDYRETEAFF	TGCAGTGCTAGAGATTATCGGGAGACTGAAGCTTTCTTT
TRBV15	few	.	TRBJ2-1	CATSRARAEQFF	TGTGCCACCAGCAGAGCCCGGGCCGAGCAGTTCTTC
TRBV25-1	few	.	TRBJ2-1	CASSGGAVQFF	TGTGCCAGCAGTGGTGGGGCGGTTCAGTTCTTC
TRBV4-3	few	.	TRBJ1-1	CASSQGQKNTEAFF	TGCGCCAGCAGCCAAGGACAGAAGAACACTGAAGCTTTCTTT